This is a list of T cell receptor beta chains from one sample in a study of T cell changes during pregnancy in multiple sclerosis. Libraries were prepared by immunoSEQ multiplex PCR; TCRdb keeps only in-frame clonotypes and omits some of them. The sample has about 49,000 clones; 85% to 95% are singletons. Sequences were derived from CD8+ T cells from peripheral blood mononuclear cells, sampled before pregnancy. The receptors come from a female donor with multiple sclerosis, enrolled in a pregnancy study. Both conserved end residues are part of each CDR3. D genes are given only for firm matches. Size is omitted from some rows. Given values are once, few, many or a class for expanded clones.

d_gene: TRBD1
v_gene: TRBV5-8
j_gene: TRBJ1-1
abundance: -
len: 16
CDR3aa: CASSLARGRSNTEAFF
CDR3nt: TGTGCCAGCAGCTTGGCCAGGGGGCGGTCGAACACTGAAGCTTTCTTT

d_gene: TRBD2
v_gene: TRBV27
j_gene: TRBJ2-1
abundance: -
len: 13
CDR3aa: CASSFSGGSEQFF
CDR3nt: TGTGCCAGCAGTTTCTCGGGAGGGAGTGAGCAGTTCTTC

d_gene: -
v_gene: TRBV2
j_gene: TRBJ2-7
abundance: -
len: 16
CDR3aa: CAINDQETVSSYEQYF
CDR3nt: TGTGCCATCAACGACCAAGAGACAGTGAGCTCCTACGAGCAGTACTTC

d_gene: -
v_gene: TRBV30
j_gene: TRBJ1-1
abundance: -
len: 14
CDR3aa: CAWSSAGLNTEAFF
CDR3nt: TGTGCCTGGAGTTCGGCAGGGCTAAACACTGAAGCTTTCTTT

d_gene: -
v_gene: TRBV19
j_gene: TRBJ1-5
abundance: -
len: 16
CDR3aa: CASSISGTPSNQPQHF
CDR3nt: TGTGCCAGTAGTATTTCCGGGACACCAAGTAATCAGCCCCAGCATTTT

d_gene: TRBD1
v_gene: TRBV10-2
j_gene: TRBJ2-5
abundance: -
len: 15
CDR3aa: CASSERTGGQETQYF
CDR3nt: TGCGCCAGCAGTGAGAGGACAGGGGGTCAAGAGACCCAGTACTTC

d_gene: -
v_gene: TRBV4-1
j_gene: TRBJ2-7
abundance: -
len: 15
CDR3aa: CASSPGQGGAYEQYF
CDR3nt: TGCGCCAGCAGCCCAGGACAGGGAGGGGCCTACGAGCAGTACTTC

d_gene: TRBD1
v_gene: TRBV4-1
j_gene: TRBJ2-3
abundance: -
len: 15
CDR3aa: CASRPRQGTTDTQYF
CDR3nt: TGCGCCAGCAGACCCCGACAGGGCACCACAGATACGCAGTATTTT

d_gene: -
v_gene: TRBV4-1
j_gene: TRBJ1-4
abundance: once
len: 15
CDR3aa: CASSQDRFSNEKLFF
CDR3nt: TGCGCCAGCAGCCAAGATCGGTTTTCTAATGAAAAACTGTTTTTT

d_gene: TRBD1
v_gene: TRBV4-1
j_gene: TRBJ1-1
abundance: -
len: 16
CDR3aa: CASSQGTGWMYTEAFF
CDR3nt: TGCGCCAGCAGCCAAGGGACAGGGTGGATGTACACTGAAGCTTTCTTT

d_gene: TRBD1
v_gene: TRBV6-1
j_gene: TRBJ2-1
abundance: -
len: 13
CDR3aa: CASSARTGGEQFF
CDR3nt: TGTGCCAGCAGTGCCAGGACAGGGGGTGAGCAGTTCTTC

d_gene: -
v_gene: TRBV2
j_gene: TRBJ1-1
abundance: -
len: 14
CDR3aa: CASSVWDTNTEAFF
CDR3nt: TGTGCCAGCAGTGTTTGGGACACGAACACTGAAGCTTTCTTT

d_gene: -
v_gene: TRBV28
j_gene: TRBJ1-1
abundance: -
len: 12
CDR3aa: CASSLPGHEAFF
CDR3nt: TGTGCCAGCAGTCTACCTGGACACGAAGCTTTCTTT

d_gene: -
v_gene: TRBV27
j_gene: TRBJ1-1
abundance: few
len: 14
CDR3aa: CASSQSHRDTEAFF
CDR3nt: TGTGCCAGCAGTCAATCCCACAGGGATACTGAAGCTTTCTTT

d_gene: TRBD1
v_gene: TRBV15
j_gene: TRBJ1-2
abundance: -
len: 14
CDR3aa: CATSRDRGPGGYTF
CDR3nt: TGTGCCACCAGCAGAGACAGGGGGCCAGGTGGCTACACCTTC

d_gene: TRBD2
v_gene: TRBV27
j_gene: TRBJ2-7
abundance: -
len: 17
CDR3aa: CASSSIGTSGSNNEQYF
CDR3nt: TGTGCCAGCAGTTCCATCGGGACTAGCGGGAGTAACAACGAGCAGTACTTC

d_gene: TRBD1
v_gene: TRBV28
j_gene: TRBJ1-5
abundance: -
len: 15
CDR3aa: CASSSLTGGWQPQHF
CDR3nt: TGTGCCAGCAGTTCGCTGACAGGGGGCTGGCAGCCCCAGCATTTT

d_gene: TRBD1
v_gene: TRBV25-1
j_gene: TRBJ1-5
abundance: -
len: 16
CDR3aa: CASSELLPQGARTQHF
CDR3nt: TGTGCCAGCAGTGAATTGTTACCCCAGGGGGCGCGAACCCAGCATTTT

d_gene: TRBD1
v_gene: TRBV6-5
j_gene: TRBJ1-1
abundance: -
len: 14
CDR3aa: CASSFYTGGSEAFF
CDR3nt: TGTGCCAGCAGTTTCTATACAGGGGGCTCTGAAGCTTTCTTT

d_gene: -
v_gene: TRBV7-6
j_gene: TRBJ1-5
abundance: -
len: 13
CDR3aa: CASITGCNQPQHF
CDR3nt: TGTGCCAGTATAACAGGATGCAATCAGCCCCAGCATTTT

d_gene: -
v_gene: TRBV10-2
j_gene: TRBJ2-5
abundance: -
len: 13
CDR3aa: CASSEGSGFTQYF
CDR3nt: TGCGCCAGCAGTGAGGGGAGTGGGTTTACCCAGTACTTC

d_gene: TRBD1
v_gene: TRBV19
j_gene: TRBJ1-1
abundance: -
len: 13
CDR3aa: CATGQGVNTEAFF
CDR3nt: TGTGCCACCGGACAGGGCGTGAACACTGAAGCTTTCTTT

d_gene: TRBD2
v_gene: TRBV28
j_gene: TRBJ2-7
abundance: -
len: 18
CDR3aa: CASSLVYEGLAGVHEQYF
CDR3nt: TGTGCCAGCAGTTTAGTATACGAGGGACTAGCGGGAGTCCACGAGCAGTACTTC

d_gene: -
v_gene: TRBV28
j_gene: TRBJ1-2
abundance: -
len: 17
CDR3aa: CASSLDGVQSGWYGYTF
CDR3nt: TGTGCCAGCAGTTTAGATGGGGTTCAGTCAGGGTGGTATGGCTACACCTTC

d_gene: TRBD1
v_gene: TRBV4-1
j_gene: TRBJ2-7
abundance: -
len: 14
CDR3aa: CASSQGRQGYEQYF
CDR3nt: TGCGCCAGCAGCCAGGGAAGACAGGGCTACGAGCAGTACTTC

d_gene: -
v_gene: TRBV6-1
j_gene: TRBJ1-4
abundance: -
len: 15
CDR3aa: CASSEVAGQYQKLFF
CDR3nt: TGTGCCAGCAGTGAAGTGGCGGGGCAGTATCAAAAACTGTTTTTT